This passage covers 17 T cell receptor beta chains from one sample sequenced in a study of cytomegalovirus exposure and HLA in healthy donors. The study ran its PCR with 60 Vbeta and 13 Jbeta primers. Repertoires were generated with immunoSEQ multiplex PCR, while TCRdb's copy carries only in-frame clones and drops some. The sample lists around 150,000 clones; approximately 76% were seen once. Sequenced material: PBMCs. Receptors originate from a man aged 60-69 years in good health and CMV-seronegative.

The J gene is TRBJ2-1, the V gene TRBV12-5; 9 nucleotides line up with TRBD2. The CDR3 extends over 15 amino acids. The J segment lost 8 bases and the V segment lost 6 bases, leaving 11 bases of the junction unmatched. Germline CDR1 is LGHNT and CDR2 is FRNRAP. CDR3: CASGAWREGSDEQFF. The CDR3 nucleotides read TGTGCTAGTGGGGCCTGGCGGGAGGGTTCGGATGAGCAGTTCTTC.

The chain is built from TRBV5-6 and TRBJ2-3, with TRBD2 matching over 10 bases. The J segment lost 5 bases and the V segment lost 0 bases, leaving 6 bases of the junction unmatched. The CDR3 loop spans 16 amino acids. Germline CDR1 SGHDT, CDR2 YYEEEE. The CDR3 loop is CASSLEGSGRKDTQYF. CDR3 sequence (DNA): TGTGCCAGCAGCTTGGAAGGTAGCGGGAGGAAAGATACGCAGTATTTT.

The chain carries TRBV2 and TRBJ1-1, with 7 bases fitting TRBD1. Trimming took 10 bases from V and 0 from J; bases not matched to a gene: 8. Germline loops: CDR1 SNHLY, CDR2 FYNNEI. The length of the CDR3 is 14 residues. The CDR3 DNA is TGTGCCAAGAACCCGGGACAGTTGAACACTGAAGCTTTCTTT. This encodes CAKNPGQLNTEAFF.

This chain joins TRBV5-1 and TRBJ2-3, with 7 bases aligning to TRBD2. The CDR3 consists of 17 residues. Germline-derived CDR1 and CDR2 are SGHRS and YFSETQ. V lost 0 bases to trimming and J lost 1 base; unmatched junction nucleotides: 8. This CDR3 reads CASSLARPGLRTDTQYF. The CDR3 DNA sequence: TGCGCCAGCAGCTTGGCGCGACCGGGACTACGCACAGATACGCAGTATTTT.

The chain recombines TRBV9 with TRBJ2-5; no reliable D call. Germline V gene data show CDR1 as SGDLS and CDR2 as YYNGEE. This CDR3 has 14 amino acids. Trimming took 0 bases from V and 3 from J, leaving 9 bases between them. CDR3 sequence reads: CASSVGSREETQYF. The CDR3 DNA is TGTGCCAGCAGCGTAGGTTCCCGGGAAGAGACCCAGTACTTC. Drawing the rest from reference TRBV9 and TRBJ2-5, the complete variable domain is DSGVTQTPKHLITATGQRVTLRCSPRSGDLSVYWYQQSLDQGLQFLIQYYNGEERAKGNILERFSAQQFPDLHSELNLSSLELGDSALYFCASSVGSREETQYFGPGTRLLVL.

V usage is TRBV5-1 and J usage is TRBJ2-2, with D unresolved. There are 13 residues in the CDR3. V was clipped by 4 bases and J by 4 bases, with 8 bases between them. Germline V gene sequence: CDR1 SGHRS, CDR2 YFSETQ. The DNA of the CDR3 is TGCGCCAGCAGCGAGACAAGCACCGGGGAGCTGTTTTTT. Translating gives CASSETSTGELFF.

The gene calls are TRBV28 and TRBJ2-7, with D possibly matching TRBD2 (6 bases). V shed 6 bases and J shed 0 bases, with 18 bases lying between them. Germline V gene sequence: CDR1 MDHEN, CDR2 SYDVKM. The CDR3 runs 16 residues. CDR3 bases: TGTGCCAGCAGGCTGGCTGGAGGGGTCAGCTCCTACGAGCAGTACTTC. This encodes CASRLAGGVSSYEQYF.

The genes are TRBV10-1 and TRBJ2-1; TRBD1 matches 8 bases. V shed 7 bases and J 4 bases; nucleotides not matched to a gene: 9. The CDR3 is made up of 15 amino acids. The germline gives CDR1 WNHNN, CDR2 SYGVQD (reference sequence). The CDR3 nucleotides are TGCGCCAGCACCTCAGGACAGGGCCCGTACAATGAGCAGTTCTTC. Protein sequence: CASTSGQGPYNEQFF.

This clone has only one observation. The chain employs TRBV4-3 and TRBJ2-7; 9 bases map to TRBD1. Looked up from germline, CDR1 is LGHNA and CDR2 is YSLEER. The CDR3 covers 16 residues. V was clipped by 0 bases and J by 3 bases; unmatched bases: 6. The CDR3 bases are TGCGCCAGCAGCCAAGATCAACAGGGGGCACTCTACGAGCAGTACTTC. Translation: CASSQDQQGALYEQYF.

The rearrangement uses TRBV15 and TRBJ2-1, with 12 bases identical to TRBD2. This CDR3 contains 15 residues. Germline CDR1 reads LNHNV; CDR2 reads YYDKDF (reference sequence). V lost 2 bases, J lost 6 bases, and 2 bases stayed unmatched. The CDR3 DNA is TGTGCCACCAGCAGAAGACTAGCGGGAGTCAATGAGCAGTTCTTC. This sequence encodes CATSRRLAGVNEQFF.

V usage is TRBV9 and J usage is TRBJ1-3; D not certain. There are 15 residues in the CDR3. Trimming cost V 0 bases and J 1 base, with 8 bases left between them. CDR1 SGDLS and CDR2 YYNGEE come from the germline V gene. In DNA, the CDR3 is TGTGCCAGCAGCGTAGGGCATGATTCTGGAAACACCATATATTTT. This gives the protein CASSVGHDSGNTIYF. The entire variable domain, with the rest obtained from reference TRBV9 and TRBJ1-3, is as follows: DSGVTQTPKHLITATGQRVTLRCSPRSGDLSVYWYQQSLDQGLQFLIQYYNGEERAKGNILERFSAQQFPDLHSELNLSSLELGDSALYFCASSVGHDSGNTIYFGEGSWLTVV.

The chain recombines TRBV5-5 with TRBJ1-2, with D possibly being TRBD1 (5 bases). Trimming removed 2 bases at V and 4 bases at J, with 12 bases between. The CDR3 is 14 amino acids. The germline V gene encodes CDR1 SGHKS and CDR2 YYEKEE (reference sequence). The CDR3 reads CASSLDWGGYGYTF. DNA of the CDR3: TGTGCCAGCAGCTTAGATTGGGGGGGCTATGGCTACACCTTC.

This chain connects TRBV29-1 to TRBJ2-2; TRBD1 matches 9 bases. The CDR3 loop spans 17 amino acids. Germline CDR1 SQVTM, CDR2 ANQGSEA. With V trimmed by 4 bases and J by 4 bases, 13 bases remained unmatched. CDR3 protein: CSVGGTGSVLTTGELFF. CDR3 bases: TGCAGCGTTGGGGGGACAGGGTCGGTGTTGACCACCGGGGAGCTGTTTTTT.

The chain is built from TRBV5-8 and TRBJ1-2; possibly TRBD1 for D (5 bases). CDR3 length equals 13 residues. Trimming shortened V by 4 bases and J by 5 bases, and 12 bases separated the two germline ends. Per the germline V gene, CDR1 is SGHTS and CDR2 is YDEGEE. The DNA of the CDR3 is TGTGCCAGCAGCCCCCCAGGGATTTATGGCTACACCTTC. This translates into CASSPPGIYGYTF.

A single count supports this clone. V gene TRBV25-1 combines with J gene TRBJ2-7, with a possible D match to TRBD1 (6 bases). Between the trimmed V and J ends, which lost 2 bases and 3 bases, there was a span of 11 bases. This CDR3 comprises 14 residues. CDR1 is MGHDK, CDR2 SYGVNS, per germline. In DNA, the CDR3 is TGTGCCAGCAGTGAAGCAGACAGGTTCTACGAGCAGTACTTC. Its protein is CASSEADRFYEQYF.

The chain combines TRBV19 with TRBJ2-3, with D perhaps matching TRBD1 (6 bases). This CDR3 has 16 residues. Germline CDR1 LNHDA, CDR2 SQIVND (reference sequence). Between the trimmed V and J ends, which lost 0 bases and 5 bases, there was a span of 15 bases. CDR3 coding DNA: TGTGCCAGTAGTATAGATCAGGGTCAGGGGCTAGATACGCAGTATTTT. It translates to CASSIDQGQGLDTQYF.

This clone occurred a few times. A junction end diverges from the germline sequence, so it may reflect a read error. The chain couples TRBV7-2 to TRBJ2-4, with D possibly being TRBD2 (6 bases). CDR3 length: 14 amino acids. The V gene's germline CDR1 is SGHTA and CDR2 FQGNSA. CDR3 sequence reads: CASTLRAGREDQYF. The CDR3 DNA reads as TGTGCCAGCACCTTACGGGCGGGACGCGAGGATCAGTACTTC.